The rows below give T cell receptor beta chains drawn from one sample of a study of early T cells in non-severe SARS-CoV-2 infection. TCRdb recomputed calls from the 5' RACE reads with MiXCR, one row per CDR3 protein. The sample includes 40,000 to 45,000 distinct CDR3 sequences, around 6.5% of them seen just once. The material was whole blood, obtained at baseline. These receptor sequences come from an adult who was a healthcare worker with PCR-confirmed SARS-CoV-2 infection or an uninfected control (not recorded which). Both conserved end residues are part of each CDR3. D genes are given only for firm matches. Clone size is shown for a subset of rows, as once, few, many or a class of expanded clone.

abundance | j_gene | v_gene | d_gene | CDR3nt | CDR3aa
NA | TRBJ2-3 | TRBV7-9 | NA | TGTGCCAGCAGCTTCATCCCTAACAGGTTCCCGGAAGATACGCAGTATTTT | CASSFIPNRFPEDTQYF
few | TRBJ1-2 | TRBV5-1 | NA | TGCGCCAGCAGCTTTTCGCAGGGGCGCGGGCATGGCTACACCTTC | CASSFSQGRGHGYTF
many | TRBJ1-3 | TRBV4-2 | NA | TGTGCCAGCAGCCACTCAATGAGCTCTGGAAACACCATATATTTT | CASSHSMSSGNTIYF
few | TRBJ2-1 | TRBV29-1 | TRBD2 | TGCAGCGTTGCGGGACTAGCGGGAGTCGATACTCCTCTATACAATGAGCAGTTCTTC | CSVAGLAGVDTPLYNEQFF
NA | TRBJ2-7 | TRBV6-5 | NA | TGTGCCAGCAGTTACGCGGAGGGTGGGTACGAGCAGTACTTC | CASSYAEGGYEQYF
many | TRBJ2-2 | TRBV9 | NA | TGTGCCAGCAGCGTAGGTCCTAACACCGGGGAGCTGTTTTTT | CASSVGPNTGELFF
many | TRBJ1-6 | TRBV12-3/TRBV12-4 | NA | TGTGCCAGCAGTCAAGTGGGGAGTCATAATTCACCCCTCCACTTT | CASSQVGSHNSPLHF
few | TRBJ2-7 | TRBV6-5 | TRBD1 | TGTGCCAGCAGTCCTCGTAGGACAGGGGCGGGGGAGCAGTACTTC | CASSPRRTGAGEQYF
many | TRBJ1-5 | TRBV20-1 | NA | TGCAGTGCCGGGGGGCAGGGTTCGGGTCAGCCCCAGCATTTT | CSAGGQGSGQPQHF
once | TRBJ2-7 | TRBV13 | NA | TGTGCCAGCAGCTCTTACAGGGACGAGCAGTACTTC | CASSSYRDEQYF
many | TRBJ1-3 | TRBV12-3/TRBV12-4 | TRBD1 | TGTGCCAGCAGCCTCCTGGACAGGGCGATTTATTCCATATATTTT | CASSLLDRAIYSIYF
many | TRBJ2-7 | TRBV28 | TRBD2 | TGTGCCACCGGGGCCCTAGCGGGAGTAGTGAACGAGCAGTACTTC | CATGALAGVVNEQYF
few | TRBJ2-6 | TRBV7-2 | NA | TGTGCCAGCAGCTTAGAAAGCAGGACTGGGGCCAACGTCCTGACTTTC | CASSLESRTGANVLTF
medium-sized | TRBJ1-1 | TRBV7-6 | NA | TGTGCCAGCAGCACGGGCCAAGGAGGGCTAAACACTGAAGCTTTCTTT | CASSTGQGGLNTEAFF
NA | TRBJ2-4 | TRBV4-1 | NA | TGCGCCAGCAGCCAAGCCGACAGTCGGGGATACATTCAGTACTTC | CASSQADSRGYIQYF
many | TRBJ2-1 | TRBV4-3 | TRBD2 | TGCGCCAGCAGCCAAGAAGAGAGCGGGAGGGCCGAAGGTCGGGGTGACAATGAGCAGTTCTTC | CASSQEESGRAEGRGDNEQFF
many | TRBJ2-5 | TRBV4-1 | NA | TGCGCCAGCAGCCAAGCTAATACGCAAGTCCAAGGGGCCCAGTACTTC | CASSQANTQVQGAQYF